Sequencing of this TCR beta chain was carried out in a study of early T cells in non-severe SARS-CoV-2 infection. In the study overall: Unsorted whole blood bulk RNA was sequenced, with unpaired chains.

The CDR3 sequence is 16 residues long. V gave up 3 bases and J gave up 5 bases, with 17 bases separating them. Germline CDR1 reads LGHDT; CDR2 reads YNNKEL (reference sequence). Individual cDNA molecules carried attached unique molecular identifiers. TCRdb processed the 5' RACE reads anew with MiXCR; each CDR3 protein has one entry. The table lists under 100,000 distinct CDR3 sequences, about 11% of them singletons. Material: whole blood. The receptor's source is an adult who was a healthcare worker with PCR-confirmed SARS-CoV-2 infection or an uninfected control (not recorded which). The chain combines TRBV3-1 with TRBJ1-5; weak D call: TRBD1 (5 bases). CDR3 coding DNA: TGTGCCAGCAGCCAGGGTTGGGGCCAGACATATCAGCCCCAGCATTTT. Amino acids: CASSQGWGQTYQPQHF.